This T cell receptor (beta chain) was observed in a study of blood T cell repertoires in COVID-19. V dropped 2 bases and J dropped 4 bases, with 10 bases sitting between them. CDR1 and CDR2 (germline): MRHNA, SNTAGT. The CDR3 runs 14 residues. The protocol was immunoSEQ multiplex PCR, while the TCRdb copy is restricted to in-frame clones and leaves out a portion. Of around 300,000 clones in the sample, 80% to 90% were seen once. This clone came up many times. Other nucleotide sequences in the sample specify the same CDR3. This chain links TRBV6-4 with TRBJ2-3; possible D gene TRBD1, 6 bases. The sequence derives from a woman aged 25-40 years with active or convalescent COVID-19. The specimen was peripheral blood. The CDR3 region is CASSDGGGADTQYF. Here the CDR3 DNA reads TGTGCCAGCAGTGACGGGGGCGGAGCAGATACGCAGTATTTT.